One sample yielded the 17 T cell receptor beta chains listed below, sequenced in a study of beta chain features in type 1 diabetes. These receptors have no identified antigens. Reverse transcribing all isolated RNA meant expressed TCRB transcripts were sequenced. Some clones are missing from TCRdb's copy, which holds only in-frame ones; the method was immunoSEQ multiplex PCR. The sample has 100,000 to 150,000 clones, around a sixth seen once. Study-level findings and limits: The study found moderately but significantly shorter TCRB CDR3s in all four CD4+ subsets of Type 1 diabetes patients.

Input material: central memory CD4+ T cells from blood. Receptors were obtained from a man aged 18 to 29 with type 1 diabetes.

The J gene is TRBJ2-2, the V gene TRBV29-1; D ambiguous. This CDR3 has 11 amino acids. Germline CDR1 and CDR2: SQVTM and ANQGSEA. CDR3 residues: CRAADQGELFF. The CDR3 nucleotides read TGCCGCGCCGCCGACCAAGGGGAGCTGTTTTTT.

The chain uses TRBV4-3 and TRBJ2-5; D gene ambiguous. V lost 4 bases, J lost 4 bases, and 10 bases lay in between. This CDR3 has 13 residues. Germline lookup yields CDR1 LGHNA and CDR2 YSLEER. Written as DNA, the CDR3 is TGCGCCAGCAGCCGCCTCCCTGGAGAGACCCAGTACTTC. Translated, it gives CASSRLPGETQYF.

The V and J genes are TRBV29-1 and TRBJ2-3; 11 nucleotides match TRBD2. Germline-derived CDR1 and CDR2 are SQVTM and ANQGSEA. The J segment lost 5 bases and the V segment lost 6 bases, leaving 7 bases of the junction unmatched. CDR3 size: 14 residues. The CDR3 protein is CSVNSGGARDTQYF. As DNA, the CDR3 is TGCAGCGTGAATAGCGGGGGGGCCAGAGATACGCAGTATTTT.

The CDR3 nucleotides are TGTGCCAGCAGCCCGTCGGGACAGAGGACCGGGGAGCTGTTTTTT. Translating gives CASSPSGQRTGELFF. V usage is TRBV7-2 and J usage is TRBJ2-2; 7 bases are a match to TRBD1. Germline-derived CDR1 and CDR2 are SGHTA and FQGNSA. V trimming: 5 bases; J trimming: 5 bases; junction bases outside the gene matches: 8. The CDR3 is 15 amino acids. Full variable domain (missing parts from reference TRBV7-2 and TRBJ2-2): GAGVSQSPSNKVTEKGKDVELRCDPISGHTALYWYRQSLGQGLEFLIYFQGNSAPDKSGLPSDRFSAERTGGSVSTLTIQRTQQEDSAVYLCASSPSGQRTGELFFGEGSRLTVL.

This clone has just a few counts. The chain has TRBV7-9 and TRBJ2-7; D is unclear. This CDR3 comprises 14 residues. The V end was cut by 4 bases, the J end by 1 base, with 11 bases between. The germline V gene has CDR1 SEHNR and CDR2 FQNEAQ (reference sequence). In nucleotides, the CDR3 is TGTGCCAGCAGCTCCGGAGTGAATTCCTACGAGCAGTACTTC. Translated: CASSSGVNSYEQYF.

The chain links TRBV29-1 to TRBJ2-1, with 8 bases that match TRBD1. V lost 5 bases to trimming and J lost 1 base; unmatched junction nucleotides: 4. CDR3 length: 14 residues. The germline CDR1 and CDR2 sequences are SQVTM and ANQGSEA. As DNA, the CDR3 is TGCAGCGTTTCTGGACAGGGTTCCTACAATGAGCAGTTCTTC. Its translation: CSVSGQGSYNEQFF.

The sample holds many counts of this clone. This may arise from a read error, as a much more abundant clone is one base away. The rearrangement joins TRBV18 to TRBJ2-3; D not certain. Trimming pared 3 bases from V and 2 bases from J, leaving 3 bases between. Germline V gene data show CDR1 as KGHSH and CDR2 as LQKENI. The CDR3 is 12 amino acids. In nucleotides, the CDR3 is TGTGCCAGCTCACCCGACACAGATACGCAGTATTTT. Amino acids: CASSPDTDTQYF.

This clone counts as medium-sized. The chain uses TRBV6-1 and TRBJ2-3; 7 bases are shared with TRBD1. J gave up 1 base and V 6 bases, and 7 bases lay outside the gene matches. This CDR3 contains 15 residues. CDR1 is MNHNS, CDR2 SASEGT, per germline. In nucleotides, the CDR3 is TGTGCCAGCAGCCTGACAGGGTTCGGCACAGATACGCAGTATTTT. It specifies CASSLTGFGTDTQYF.

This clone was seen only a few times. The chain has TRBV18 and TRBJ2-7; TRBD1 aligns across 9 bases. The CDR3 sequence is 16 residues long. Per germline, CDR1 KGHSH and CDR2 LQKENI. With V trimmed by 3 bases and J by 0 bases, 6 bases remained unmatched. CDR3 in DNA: TGTGCCAGCTCACCGTCGGACAGGGGAAGCTCCTACGAGCAGTACTTC. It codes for CASSPSDRGSSYEQYF.

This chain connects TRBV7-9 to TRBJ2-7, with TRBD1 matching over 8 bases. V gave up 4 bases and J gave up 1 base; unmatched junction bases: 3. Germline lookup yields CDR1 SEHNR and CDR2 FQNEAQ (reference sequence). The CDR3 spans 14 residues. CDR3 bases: TGTGCCAGCAGCTCCCGACAGGGGTCCTACGAGCAGTACTTC. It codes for CASSSRQGSYEQYF.

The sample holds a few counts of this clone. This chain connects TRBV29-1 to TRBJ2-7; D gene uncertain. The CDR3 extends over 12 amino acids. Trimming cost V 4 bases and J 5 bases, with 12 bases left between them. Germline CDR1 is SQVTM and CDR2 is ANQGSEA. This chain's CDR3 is CSVGYIGDEQYF. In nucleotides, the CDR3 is TGCAGCGTTGGCTACATCGGTGACGAGCAGTACTTC.

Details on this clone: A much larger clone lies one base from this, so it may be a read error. The DNA for the CDR3 is TGCGCCAGCAGCAGCGCGGGGGCCGGGGGGGCAGATACGCAGTATTTT. Protein: CASSSAGAGGADTQYF. V is TRBV4-1 and J is TRBJ2-3; TRBD2 aligns across 8 bases. This CDR3 contains 16 residues. CDR1 and CDR2 (germline): MGHRA, YSYEKL. V lost 5 bases to trimming and J lost 4 bases; unmatched junction nucleotides: 11.

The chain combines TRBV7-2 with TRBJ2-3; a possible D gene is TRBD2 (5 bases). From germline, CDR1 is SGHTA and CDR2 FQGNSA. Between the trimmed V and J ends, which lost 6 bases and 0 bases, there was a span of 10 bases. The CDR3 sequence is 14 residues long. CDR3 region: CASRFVASTDTQYF. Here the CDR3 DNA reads TGTGCCAGCAGATTCGTAGCGAGCACAGATACGCAGTATTTT.

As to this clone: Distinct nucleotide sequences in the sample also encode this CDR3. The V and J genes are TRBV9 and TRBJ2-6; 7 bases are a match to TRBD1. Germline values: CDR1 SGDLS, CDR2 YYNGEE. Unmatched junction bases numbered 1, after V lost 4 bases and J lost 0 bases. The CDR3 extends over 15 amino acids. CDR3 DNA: TGTGCCAGCAGCCCAGGGGGCTCTGGGGCCAACGTCCTGACTTTC. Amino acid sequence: CASSPGGSGANVLTF.

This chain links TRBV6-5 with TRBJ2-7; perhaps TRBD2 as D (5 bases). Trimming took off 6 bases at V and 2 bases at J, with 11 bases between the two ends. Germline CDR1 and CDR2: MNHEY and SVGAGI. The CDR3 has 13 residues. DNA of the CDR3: TGTGCCAGCAGGAACCGGGATCCCTACGAGCAGTACTTC. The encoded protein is CASRNRDPYEQYF.

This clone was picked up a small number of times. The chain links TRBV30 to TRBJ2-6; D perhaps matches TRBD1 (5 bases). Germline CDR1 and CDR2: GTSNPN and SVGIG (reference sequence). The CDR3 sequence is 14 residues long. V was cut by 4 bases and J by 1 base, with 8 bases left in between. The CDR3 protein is CAWTWTSGANVLTF. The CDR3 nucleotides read TGTGCCTGGACGTGGACATCTGGGGCCAACGTCCTGACTTTC.

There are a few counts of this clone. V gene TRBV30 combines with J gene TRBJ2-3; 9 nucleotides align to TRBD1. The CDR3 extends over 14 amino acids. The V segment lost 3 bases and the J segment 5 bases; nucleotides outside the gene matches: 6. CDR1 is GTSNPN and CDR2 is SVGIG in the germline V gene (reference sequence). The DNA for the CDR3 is TGTGCCTGGAGCGATACAGGGGGCCTAGATACGCAGTATTTT. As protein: CAWSDTGGLDTQYF.